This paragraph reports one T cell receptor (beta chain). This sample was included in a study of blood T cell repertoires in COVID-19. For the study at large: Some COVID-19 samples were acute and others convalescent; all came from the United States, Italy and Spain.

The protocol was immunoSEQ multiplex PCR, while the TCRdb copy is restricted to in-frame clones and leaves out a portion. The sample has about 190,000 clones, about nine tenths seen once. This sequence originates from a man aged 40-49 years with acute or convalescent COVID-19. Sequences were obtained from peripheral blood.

The CDR3, as DNA: TGTGCCAGCAGCTTGAGGGGGACAGGGATCTACGAGCAGTACTTC. This gives the protein CASSLRGTGIYEQYF. The rearrangement uses TRBV5-8 and TRBJ2-7, with TRBD1 matching over 9 bases. Per the germline V gene, CDR1 is SGHTS and CDR2 is YDEGEE. The CDR3 contains 15 residues. The V segment lost 1 base and the J segment 3 bases; nucleotides outside the gene matches: 5.